Below are 9 T cell receptor beta chains sequenced from a single sample in a study of T cell responses to AZD1222 COVID-19 vaccine. Assay: immunoSEQ multiplex PCR; the TCRdb copy retains only in-frame clones and omits some. This table has some 200,000 clones, 90% to 95% appearing once. The input for sequencing was peripheral blood, taken 28 days after the second AZD1222 dose. All receptors derive from an adult who received the AZD1222 COVID-19 vaccine.

The J gene is TRBJ2-7, the V gene TRBV10-3, with 7 bases lining up with TRBD2. This CDR3 region has 14 residues. Germline CDR1 reads ENHRY; CDR2 reads SYGVKD. V trimming: 6 bases; J trimming: 2 bases; junction bases outside the gene matches: 7. DNA of the CDR3: TGTGCCATCAGGGGAGGGTCCATCCCCTACGAGCAGTACTTC. This encodes CAIRGGSIPYEQYF.

The CDR3 sequence: CASQVANTGELFF. CDR3 in DNA: TGTGCCAGCCAAGTAGCGAACACCGGGGAGCTGTTTTTT. The chain combines TRBV12-3 or TRBV12-4 with TRBJ2-2; D is unclear. CDR3 length: 13 amino acids. The V end lost 8 bases, the J end lost 0 bases, and 7 bases lay between the germline ends.

The gene calls are TRBV12-3 or TRBV12-4 and TRBJ1-1; D uncertain. CDR3 length: 13 residues. Deletions cut 3 bases from V and 4 bases from J, with 9 bases between. In nucleotides, the CDR3 is TGTGCCAGCAGTTTTAGCGTTGCCACTGAAGCTTTCTTT. It codes for CASSFSVATEAFF.

The chain couples TRBV6-2 or TRBV6-3 to TRBJ2-1; 8 bases are a match to TRBD1. The length of the CDR3 is 15 residues. Germline CDR1 reads MNHEY; CDR2 reads SVGEGT. The V gene end was trimmed by 1 base and the J gene end by 3 bases; junction bases not matched to a gene: 2. The CDR3 DNA is TGTGCCAGCAGTTACTTAGGACAGGGCTACAATGAGCAGTTCTTC. Translation: CASSYLGQGYNEQFF.

V and J are TRBV7-9 and TRBJ2-5; tentatively, D is TRBD2 (5 bases). V lost 1 base to trimming and J lost 7 bases, with 13 bases between them. This CDR3 has 14 residues. CDR1 and CDR2 from the germline V gene are SEHNR and FQNEAQ (reference sequence). The CDR3 coding sequence is TGTGCCAGCAGCTTAGAGAGAGGGAAAGGGACCCAGTACTTC. Translation: CASSLERGKGTQYF.

The chain joins TRBV7-9 to TRBJ2-1; the match to TRBD2 covers 9 bases. The CDR3 runs to 18 residues. The V and J ends lost 1 base and 4 bases, in that order; junction bases with no gene match: 11. CDR1 is SEHNR, CDR2 FQNEAQ, per germline (reference sequence). The CDR3 region is CASSLESGGRARYNEQFF. As DNA, the CDR3 is TGTGCCAGCAGCTTAGAATCAGGCGGGAGGGCCAGATACAATGAGCAGTTCTTC. Full variable domain (outside the CDR3, taken from reference TRBV7-9 and TRBJ2-1): DTGVSQNPRHKITKRGQNVTFRCDPISEHNRLYWYRQTLGQGPEFLTYFQNEAQLEKSRLLSDRFSAERPKGSFSTLEIQRTEQGDSAMYLCASSLESGGRARYNEQFFGPGTRLTVL.

This chain joins TRBV7-8 and TRBJ2-7; the match to TRBD2 covers 8 bases. This CDR3 region has 15 residues. Germline trimming cut 2 bases from V and 3 bases from J; bases unmatched to any gene: 6. Germline V gives CDR1 SGHVS, CDR2 FQNEAQ. Here the CDR3 DNA reads TGTGCCAGCAGCTTAAAGGCTAGCGGGCTCTACGAGCAGTACTTC. Residues: CASSLKASGLYEQYF.

This sequence joins TRBV10-3 and TRBJ1-2; D is undetermined. Germline V gene lookup returns CDR1 ENHRY and CDR2 SYGVKD. This CDR3 has 14 amino acids. Trimming removed 4 bases at V and 1 base at J, with 10 bases between. CDR3 nucleotide sequence: TGTGCCATCAGTGCTCTCCAACTTAACTATGGCTACACCTTC. Protein sequence: CAISALQLNYGYTF.

The V call is TRBV27, the J call TRBJ2-1; D is undetermined. This CDR3 is 11 amino acids long. Per germline, CDR1 MNHEY and CDR2 SMNVEV (reference sequence). The ends were cut back, 5 bases at V and 8 bases at J, with 7 bases in the middle. In DNA, the CDR3 is TGTGCCAGCAGTCGCCTTGATGAGCAGTTCTTC. The encoded protein is CASSRLDEQFF.